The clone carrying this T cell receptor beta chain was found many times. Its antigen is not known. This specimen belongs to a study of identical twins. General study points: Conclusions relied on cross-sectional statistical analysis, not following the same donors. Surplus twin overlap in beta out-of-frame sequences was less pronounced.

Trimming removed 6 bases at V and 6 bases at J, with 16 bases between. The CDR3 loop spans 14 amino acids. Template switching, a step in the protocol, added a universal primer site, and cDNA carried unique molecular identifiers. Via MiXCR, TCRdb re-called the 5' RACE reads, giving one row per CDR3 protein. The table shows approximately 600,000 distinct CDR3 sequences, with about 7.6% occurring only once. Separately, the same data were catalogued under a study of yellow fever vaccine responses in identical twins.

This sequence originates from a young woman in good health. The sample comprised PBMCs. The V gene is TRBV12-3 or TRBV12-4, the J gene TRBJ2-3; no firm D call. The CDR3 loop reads CASSPGGSVDTQYF. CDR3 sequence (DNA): TGTGCCAGCAGCCCTGGTGGGTCCGTGGATACGCAGTATTTT.